Below, 14 T cell receptor beta chains from the same sample are listed, as sequenced in a study of shared clonotypes between healthy human individuals. Generated by immunoSEQ multiplex PCR, the TCRdb table keeps only in-frame clones and is missing some. The table includes about 730,000 clones, 55% to 75% detected once. The source material was memory CD4+ T cells sorted from blood. The subset here: CD45RA-negative fraction. The receptors shown here come from a woman in her 30s in good health.

Written as DNA, the CDR3 is TGTGCCAGCAGTTACTCGAGACAGGGGGCGGGGGAGCAGTACTTC. Encoded protein: CASSYSRQGAGEQYF. The chain joins TRBV6-5 to TRBJ2-7; 10 nucleotides match TRBD1. V shed 0 bases and J 7 bases; nucleotides not matched to a gene: 6. The CDR3 covers 15 residues. Germline V lookup: CDR1 MNHEY, CDR2 SVGAGI.

The chain joins TRBV18 to TRBJ1-2, with a weak D call TRBD1 (6 bases). Per germline, CDR1 KGHSH and CDR2 LQKENI. V lost 6 bases, J lost 2 bases, and 13 bases lay in between. CDR3 length equals 14 residues. CDR3 residues: CASSQTQGNYGYTF. The CDR3 coding sequence is TGTGCCAGCTCGCAAACACAGGGCAACTATGGCTACACCTTC.

This chain joins TRBV14 and TRBJ1-1, with D perhaps matching TRBD1 (5 bases). V was trimmed by 1 base and J by 0 bases, leaving 9 bases between them. The CDR3 is made up of 15 amino acids. Germline-derived CDR1 and CDR2 are SGHDN and FVKESK. CDR3 in DNA: TGTGCCAGCAGCCAAGGTGGGGCCATGAACACTGAAGCTTTCTTT. Its translation is CASSQGGAMNTEAFF.

CDR3 nucleotides: TGTGCCAGCAGCTTCCGGGACAGGAGAGACATTCAGTACTTC. Translating it yields CASSFRDRRDIQYF. The chain has TRBV7-8 and TRBJ2-4; TRBD1 matches 8 bases. V lost 3 bases and J lost 8; bases outside the gene matches: 6. The CDR3 has 14 residues. CDR1 SGHVS and CDR2 FQNEAQ come from the germline V gene.

The chain carries TRBV28 and TRBJ1-2; D uncertain. CDR3 length: 12 residues. Germline loops: CDR1 MDHEN, CDR2 SYDVKM. The CDR3 sequence: CALRDTNYGYTF. CDR3 coding DNA: TGTGCGCTTCGGGATACCAACTATGGCTACACCTTC.

The rearrangement uses TRBV4-1 and TRBJ2-1; D not certain. With 3 bases removed from V and 7 bases from J, the gap between germline ends came to 10 bases. Germline CDR1 is MGHRA and CDR2 is YSYEKL. The CDR3 has 13 residues. The CDR3: CASSHLDRNEQFF. CDR3 bases: TGCGCCAGCAGCCATCTTGACCGGAATGAGCAGTTCTTC.

The CDR3, as DNA: TGCGCCAGCGGAACGGGACAGCCTAATGAAAAACTGTTTTTT. This encodes CASGTGQPNEKLFF. The chain couples TRBV5-1 to TRBJ1-4, with 7 bases fitting TRBD1. Germline V lookup: CDR1 SGHRS, CDR2 YFSETQ. This CDR3 region has 14 residues. Unmatched junction bases numbered 6, after V lost 7 bases and J lost 3 bases.

The gene calls are TRBV30 and TRBJ2-7, with a tentative D call TRBD2 (6 bases). The CDR3 is 12 residues long. Germline CDR1 and CDR2: GTSNPN and SVGIG (reference sequence). V was pared by 3 bases and J by 3 bases, with 9 bases between. The CDR3 DNA reads as TGTGCCTGGAGCCGGGGAGGCTACGAGCAGTACTTC. This codes for CAWSRGGYEQYF.

CDR3 in amino acids: CASSTGQASETQYF. CDR3 sequence (DNA): TGTGCCAGTAGTACGGGACAGGCGTCCGAGACCCAGTACTTC. The chain is built from TRBV19 and TRBJ2-5; 8 nucleotides match TRBD1. The V and J ends lost 4 bases and 5 bases, in that order; junction bases with no gene match: 6. Germline lookup yields CDR1 LNHDA and CDR2 SQIVND (reference sequence). The CDR3 length is 14 residues.

The V and J genes are TRBV7-9 and TRBJ2-2, with D unclear. Germline V gives CDR1 SEHNR, CDR2 FQNEAQ (reference sequence). V gave up 5 bases and J gave up 6 bases, with 13 bases separating them. This CDR3 has 14 residues. The CDR3 DNA reads as TGTGCCAGCAGCCCCTCAGGCGGCGCCGGGGAGCTGTTTTTT. Its translation is CASSPSGGAGELFF.

The rearrangement uses TRBV15 and TRBJ1-4, with TRBD1 as a possible D gene (5 bases). The length of the CDR3 is 14 residues. V lost 5 bases and J 10 bases, leaving 17 bases between the germline ends. In germline, CDR1 is LNHNV, CDR2 YYDKDF (reference sequence). The CDR3 is CATSLQGAGGKLFF. CDR3 in DNA: TGTGCCACCAGCCTCCAGGGTGCAGGTGGAAAACTGTTTTTT.

This chain links TRBV7-2 with TRBJ2-3; D not resolved. This CDR3 is built from 14 residues. Trimming left V 4 bases short and J 3 bases short, with 11 bases between. CDR1 is SGHTA, CDR2 FQGNSA, per germline. The CDR3 loop is CASSSGLVTDTQYF. CDR3 coding DNA: TGTGCCAGCAGCTCCGGCTTGGTGACAGATACGCAGTATTTT.

J is TRBJ2-7 and V is TRBV10-3, with 8 bases aligning to TRBD1. CDR3 length: 15 residues. Trimming removed 6 bases from V and 0 bases from J; junction bases left unmatched: 7. Germline V gene sequence: CDR1 ENHRY, CDR2 SYGVKD. CDR3 sequence reads: CAIRTDRVNSYEQYF. The CDR3 DNA sequence: TGTGCCATCAGGACGGACAGGGTGAACTCCTACGAGCAGTACTTC.

The V call is TRBV10-3, the J call TRBJ2-1; 10 bases line up with TRBD1. V was pared by 10 bases and J by 9 bases, with 6 bases of the junction left unmatched. This CDR3 is built from 12 residues. CDR1 is ENHRY, CDR2 SYGVKD, per germline. Written as DNA, the CDR3 is TGTGCCAGCTCGACAGGGGGCGTTGAGCAGTTCTTC. Translating it yields CASSTGGVEQFF.